This T cell receptor beta chain was recovered during a study of shared clonotypes between healthy human individuals. Background on the study: Each donor contributed plates that comprised three CD4 naive, three CD4 memory, two CD8 naive and one CD8 memory.

As to this clone: No antigen is known for it.

It was at deep level that the assay was run. Sorted subsets were amplified in replicate PCRs using 200 to 250 ng DNA, about 30,000 T cell genomes. The repertoire was sequenced with immunoSEQ multiplex PCR; TCRdb's copy has only in-frame clones and lacks some. The repertoire consists of just over 2,000,000 clones, with about 95% occurring once and the leading ten covering around 1.1%. Selected positively for CCR7 and CD45RO-negative, naive CD8 cells excluded terminally differentiated effector memory CD45RA+ cells. The study's findings and limits: The naive CD4 repertoires of several donors were compared, and about 5% of clonotypes were shared.

The germline CDR1 and CDR2 sequences are MNHEY and SMNVEV (reference sequence). V was trimmed by 6 bases and J by 3 bases, leaving 11 bases between them. The CDR3 covers 13 residues. This chain connects TRBV27 to TRBJ2-5; possibly TRBD2 for D (6 bases). The sequencing input was naive CD8+ T cells sorted from blood. The sequence derives from a man younger than 30 in good health. The CDR3 spells CASSTEREETQYF. CDR3 in DNA: TGTGCCAGCAGCACGGAGCGGGAAGAGACCCAGTACTTC.